The following is a T cell receptor (beta chain) sequence with its context. The sample comes from a study of CD4 and CD8 cells across lung adenocarcinoma regions. The patients had localized lung adenocarcinoma, a non-small cell subtype. Each CDR3 protein is one row after TCRdb ran MiXCR on the PCR reads. Of roughly 18,000 distinct CDR3 sequences detected, about half appear once; the ten largest clones hold about 60%. The CDR3 is 15 amino acids. From germline, CDR1 is MNHNS and CDR2 SASEGT. V was clipped by 5 bases and J by 3 bases; unmatched bases: 8. The sequence was collected from a female donor with lung adenocarcinoma. The CD4 and CD8 labels of this study may be unreliable. This chain joins TRBV6-1 and TRBJ1-2; TRBD1 aligns across 8 bases. The sequenced sample consisted of CD8+ T cells from the center of a lung tumor. CDR3 sequence: CASSIRTGSYYGYTF. The CDR3 nucleotides read TGTGCCAGCAGTATCAGGACAGGGTCCTACTATGGCTACACCTTC.